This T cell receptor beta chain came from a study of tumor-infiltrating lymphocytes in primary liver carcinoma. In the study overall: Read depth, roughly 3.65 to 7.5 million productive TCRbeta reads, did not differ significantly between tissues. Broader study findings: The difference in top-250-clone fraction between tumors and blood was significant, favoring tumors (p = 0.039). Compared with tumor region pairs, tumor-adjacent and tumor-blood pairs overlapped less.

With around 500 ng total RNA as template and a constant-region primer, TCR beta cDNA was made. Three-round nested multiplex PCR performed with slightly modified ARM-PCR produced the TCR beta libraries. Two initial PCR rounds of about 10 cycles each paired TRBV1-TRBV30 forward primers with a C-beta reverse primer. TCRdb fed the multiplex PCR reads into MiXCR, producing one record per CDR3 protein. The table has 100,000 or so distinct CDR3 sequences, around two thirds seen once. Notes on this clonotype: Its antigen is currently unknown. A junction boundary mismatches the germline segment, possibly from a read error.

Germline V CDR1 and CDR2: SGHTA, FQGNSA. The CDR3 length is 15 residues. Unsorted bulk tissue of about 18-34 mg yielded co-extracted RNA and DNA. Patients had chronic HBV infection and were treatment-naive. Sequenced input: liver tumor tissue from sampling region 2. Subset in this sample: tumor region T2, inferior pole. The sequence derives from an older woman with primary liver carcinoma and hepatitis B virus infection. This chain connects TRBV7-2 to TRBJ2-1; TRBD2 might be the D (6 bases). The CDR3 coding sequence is TGTGCCAGCAGCTTAATGACTAGTGGTCTCAATGGGCAGTTCTTC. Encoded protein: CASSLMTSGLNGQFF.